A selection of T cell receptor beta chains follows, all from one sample in a study of blood T cell repertoires in COVID-19. Some clones are missing from TCRdb's copy, which holds only in-frame ones; the method was immunoSEQ multiplex PCR. The table records a few hundred thousand clones, over 70% of them present only once. Specimen: peripheral blood. The receptors were gathered from a woman in her 70s with COVID-19, enrolled during active disease. Each CDR3 is given with its conserved first and last residue. The D gene is left open where the match is weak. A clone size is listed for some rows: how often the clone was seen (once, few, many), or a class if it is expanded.

d_call j_call v_call clone_size cdr3_aa cdr3_nt
. TRBJ2-1 TRBV21-1 . CASSRTADKNSYNEQFF TGTGCCAGCAGCCGGACAGCTGATAAAAATTCCTACAATGAGCAGTTCTTC
. TRBJ2-7 TRBV11-3 . CASSLTSNSYEQYF TGTGCCAGCAGCTTAACTTCTAATTCCTACGAGCAGTACTTC
TRBD1 TRBJ1-2 TRBV29-1 . CSIDRGRFNGYTF TGCAGCATCGACAGGGGGCGCTTCAATGGCTACACCTTC
. TRBJ1-4 TRBV7-2 once CASSRGGYVEKLFF TGTGCCAGCAGTCGTGGGGGGTATGTTGAAAAACTGTTTTTT
. TRBJ1-4 TRBV5-1 once CASSQKGLYEKLFF TGCGCCAGCAGTCAAAAGGGGTTATATGAAAAACTGTTTTTT
. TRBJ1-3 TRBV5-1 . CASSLFTGRSSGNTIYF TGCGCCAGCAGCTTATTTACAGGACGGAGCTCTGGAAACACCATATATTTT
. TRBJ2-2 TRBV27 once CASSFGGPGELFF TGTGCCAGCAGTTTTGGCGGGCCCGGGGAGCTGTTTTTT
. TRBJ2-4 TRBV24-1 . CATSDSEQEGIQYF TGTGCCACCAGTGATTCGGAACAGGAGGGCATTCAGTACTTC
TRBD1 TRBJ2-1 TRBV5-1 . CASRSGGRSSYNEQFF TGCGCCAGCAGGTCAGGGGGCCGTAGCTCCTACAATGAGCAGTTCTTC
. TRBJ1-1 TRBV5-4 . CASSFRGLNTEAFF TGTGCCAGCAGCTTTCGGGGTTTGAACACTGAAGCTTTCTTT
TRBD1 TRBJ1-4 TRBV19 . CASSAGQRNEKLFF TGTGCCAGTAGTGCGGGACAGCGTAATGAAAAACTGTTTTTT
TRBD2 TRBJ2-5 TRBV11-1 . CASRSGLVSETQYF TGTGCCAGCAGATCAGGACTAGTCAGCGAGACCCAGTACTTC
. TRBJ1-3 TRBV7-2 . CASSLLQVGQAGNTIYF TGTGCCAGCAGCTTATTGCAAGTTGGGCAGGCTGGAAACACCATATATTTT
TRBD1 TRBJ1-6 TRBV7-2 . CASSLEGQYNSPLHF TGTGCCAGCAGCTTAGAGGGACAGTATAATTCACCCCTCCACTTT
TRBD1 TRBJ2-7 TRBV19 . CASTPGQGSSYEQYF TGTGCCAGTACCCCAGGACAGGGCAGCTCCTACGAGCAGTACTTC
TRBD2 TRBJ2-2 TRBV18 . CASSGLAGSVTGELFF TGTGCCAGCTCCGGACTAGCGGGATCCGTCACCGGGGAGCTGTTTTTT
TRBD2 TRBJ2-1 TRBV30 . CAWRAGGPNEQFF TGTGCCTGGAGAGCGGGAGGGCCGAATGAGCAGTTCTTC
TRBD1 TRBJ1-2 TRBV19 . CASSIWTGKHGYTF TGTGCCAGTAGTATATGGACAGGGAAACATGGCTACACCTTC
TRBD1 TRBJ2-1 TRBV7-9 . CASRGGFLYNEQFF TGTGCCAGCAGAGGGGGCTTTCTTTACAATGAGCAGTTCTTC
. TRBJ2-1 TRBV23-1 many CASGPGLYNEQFF TGCGCCAGCGGACCGGGACTTTACAATGAGCAGTTCTTC
. TRBJ1-2 TRBV5-1 few CASSSGEGSGGYTF TGCGCCAGCAGCTCCGGAGAGGGCTCGGGTGGCTACACCTTC
TRBD1 TRBJ2-1 TRBV25-1 . CASTESGTGAFQFF TGTGCCAGCACCGAGTCCGGGACAGGGGCTTTTCAGTTCTTC
. TRBJ1-3 TRBV10-3 few CAISGAGKGASGNTIYF TGTGCCATCAGTGGGGCGGGAAAAGGGGCATCTGGAAACACCATATATTTT
TRBD1 TRBJ2-2 TRBV19 . CASSTGQGTGELFF TGTGCCAGTAGTACGGGACAGGGAACCGGGGAGCTGTTTTTT
. TRBJ2-7 TRBV12-5 . CASGLVLSADLPYEQYF TGTGCTAGTGGTTTGGTACTAAGCGCCGACCTTCCCTACGAGCAGTACTTC
. TRBJ2-7 TRBV6-5 once CASSFTRGSHEQYF TGTGCCAGCAGTTTTACGAGGGGGTCCCACGAGCAGTACTTC
TRBD2 TRBJ2-3 TRBV3-1/TRBV3-2 . CASSQTAGGFTDTQYF TGTGCCAGCAGCCAGACAGCGGGAGGGTTCACAGATACGCAGTATTTT
. TRBJ2-5 TRBV7-8 . CASSPMGPQETQYF TGTGCCAGCAGCCCCATGGGGCCCCAAGAGACCCAGTACTTC
. TRBJ1-5 TRBV28 . CASNRPDRVRQPQHF TGTGCCAGCAATCGCCCCGACAGAGTCCGGCAGCCCCAGCATTTT
TRBD1 TRBJ1-1 TRBV28 . CASNRGQFNTEAFF TGTGCCAGCAACCGGGGACAGTTTAACACTGAAGCTTTCTTT
TRBD1 TRBJ1-5 TRBV6-2/TRBV6-3 . CASSTTRDSNQPQHF TGTGCCAGCAGCACCACTCGGGACAGTAATCAGCCCCAGCATTTT
. TRBJ1-1 TRBV7-3 . CASSLIPGQGGVAFF TGTGCCAGCAGCTTAATCCCCGGGCAGGGCGGGGTGGCTTTCTTT
TRBD1 TRBJ1-4 TRBV11-2 . CASSPQGAGTNEKLFF TGTGCCAGCAGCCCCCAGGGGGCGGGTACTAATGAAAAACTGTTTTTT
. TRBJ2-4 TRBV6-1 . CASSEGSGLIGVNIQYF TGTGCCAGCAGTGAAGGTTCAGGCCTAATTGGTGTAAACATTCAGTACTTC
. TRBJ1-4 TRBV7-8 . CASSFPGATNEKLFF TGTGCCAGCAGCTTCCCGGGAGCAACTAATGAAAAACTGTTTTTT
. TRBJ2-1 TRBV18 . CASSSTSSYNEQFF TGTGCCAGCTCTTCCACTTCCTCCTACAATGAGCAGTTCTTC
. TRBJ2-2 TRBV6-1 . CASSESGLHTGELFF TGTGCCAGCAGTGAATCCGGACTACACACCGGGGAGCTGTTTTTT
. TRBJ1-4 TRBV5-1 . CASSLTATNEKLFF TGCGCCAGCAGCTTGACAGCAACTAATGAAAAACTGTTTTTT
. TRBJ1-4 TRBV19 . CASSTAGSNEKLFF TGTGCCAGTAGTACCGCAGGGTCTAATGAAAAACTGTTTTTT
TRBD1 TRBJ2-7 TRBV30 . CAWAGTGFFYEQYF TGTGCCTGGGCCGGGACAGGATTTTTCTACGAGCAGTACTTC
TRBD1 TRBJ1-5 TRBV30 once CAWSGDSVTPQHF TGTGCCTGGAGTGGGGACAGTGTGACGCCCCAGCATTTT
. TRBJ2-2 TRBV9 . CASSPRLAGELFF TGTGCCAGCAGCCCCCGACTCGCCGGGGAGCTGTTTTTT
. TRBJ2-1 TRBV30 . CAWSGNSYNEQFF TGTGCCTGGAGCGGGAATTCTTACAATGAGCAGTTCTTC
TRBD1 TRBJ2-7 TRBV3-1/TRBV3-2 . CASKRTGQEEQYF TGTGCCAGCAAGCGGACAGGGCAAGAAGAGCAGTACTTC